This entry features one T cell receptor (beta chain) sequence. Some clones are missing from TCRdb's copy, which holds only in-frame ones; the method was immunoSEQ multiplex PCR. The sample lists roughly 270,000 clones, roughly four fifths occurring once. V gave up 4 bases and J gave up 2 bases, with 14 bases separating them. CDR3 length: 15 residues. Looked up from germline, CDR1 is SGHRS and CDR2 is YFSETQ. This sample is drawn from a study of blood T cell repertoires in COVID-19. Study-level information: Donors in the United States, Italy and Spain gave samples during acute or convalescent COVID-19.

Participant-given clinical history determined each cohort assignment. Shortly before study entry, within 2 weeks, exposed participants had met a COVID-19 case. This sequence originates from a man aged 40-49 years who had been exposed to COVID-19. Sequencing input: PBMCs or T cells enriched from blood (not recorded which). V and J are TRBV5-1 and TRBJ2-3, with a tentative D call TRBD1 (6 bases). The CDR3 DNA reads as TGCGCCAGCAGCCAGGAAACAGGGTTCACAGATACGCAGTATTTT. Its translation is CASSQETGFTDTQYF.